This TCR beta chain was identified in a study of cytomegalovirus exposure and HLA in healthy donors. General study results and limits: The study designated around 150 TCR beta chains cytomegalovirus-associated. Generally TCR sequences proved uncommon, though certain public TCRs appeared in numerous donors.

Concerning this clone itself: The antigen is unknown.

The method was immunoSEQ multiplex PCR; TCRdb's version includes in-frame clones alone and lacks a portion of them. The data show 70,000 or so clones, with around 94% seen just once and approximately 2.1% held by the top ten. Germline V CDR1 and CDR2: MRHNA, SNTAGT. The ends were cut back, 3 bases at V and 7 bases at J, with 10 bases in the middle. The CDR3 is made up of 13 amino acids. The V call is TRBV6-4, the J call TRBJ1-5; D is unclear. The sample taken for sequencing was PBMCs. The receptor comes from a woman aged 18-35 years in good health and CMV-seropositive. CDR3 region: CASSEEGGQPQHF. Here the CDR3 DNA reads TGTGCCAGCAGTGAGGAGGGTGGGCAGCCCCAGCATTTT.